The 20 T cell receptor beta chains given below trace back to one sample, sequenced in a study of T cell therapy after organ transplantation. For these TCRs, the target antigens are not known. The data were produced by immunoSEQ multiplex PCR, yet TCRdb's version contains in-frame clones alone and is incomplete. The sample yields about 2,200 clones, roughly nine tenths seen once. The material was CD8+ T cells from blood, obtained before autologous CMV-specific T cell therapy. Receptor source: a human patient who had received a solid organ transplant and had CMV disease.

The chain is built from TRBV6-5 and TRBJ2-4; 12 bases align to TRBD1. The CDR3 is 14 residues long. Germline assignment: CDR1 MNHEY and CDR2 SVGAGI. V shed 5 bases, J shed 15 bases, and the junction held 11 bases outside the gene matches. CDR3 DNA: TGTGCCAGCAGTCCCGGGACAGGGGGCAATGTAGTGTACTTC. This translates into CASSPGTGGNVVYF.

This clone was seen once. CDR3 sequence: CASRRSTNTEAFF. CDR3 nucleotides: TGTGCCAGTAGGAGAAGTACGAACACTGAAGCTTTCTTT. V usage is TRBV19 and J usage is TRBJ1-1; no clear D gene. Germline V gene sequence: CDR1 LNHDA, CDR2 SQIVND (reference sequence). The CDR3 covers 13 residues. Trimming took 6 bases from V and 1 from J, leaving 9 bases between them.

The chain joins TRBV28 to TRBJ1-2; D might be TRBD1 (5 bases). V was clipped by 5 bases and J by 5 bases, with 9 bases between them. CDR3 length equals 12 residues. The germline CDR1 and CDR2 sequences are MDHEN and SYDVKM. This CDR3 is CASSPGTYGYTF. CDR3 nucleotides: TGTGCCAGCAGTCCCGGGACGTATGGCTACACCTTC.

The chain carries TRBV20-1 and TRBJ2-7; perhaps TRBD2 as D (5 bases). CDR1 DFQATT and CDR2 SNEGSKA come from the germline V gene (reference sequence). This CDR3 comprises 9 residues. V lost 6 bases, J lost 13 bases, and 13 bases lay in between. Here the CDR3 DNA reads TGCAGTGCACCCCGACGGGAATACTTC. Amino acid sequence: CSAPRREYF.

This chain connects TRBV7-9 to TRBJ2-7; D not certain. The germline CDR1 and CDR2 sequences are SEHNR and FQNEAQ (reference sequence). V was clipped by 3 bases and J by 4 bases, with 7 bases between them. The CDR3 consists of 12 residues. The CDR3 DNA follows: TGTGCCAGCAGCTTCATTCCGTACGAGCAGTACTTC. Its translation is CASSFIPYEQYF. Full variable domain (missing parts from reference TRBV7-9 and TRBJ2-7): DTGVSQNPRHKITKRGQNVTFRCDPISEHNRLYWYRQTLGQGPEFLTYFQNEAQLEKSRLLSDRFSAERPKGSFSTLEIQRTEQGDSAMYLCASSFIPYEQYFGPGTRLTVT.

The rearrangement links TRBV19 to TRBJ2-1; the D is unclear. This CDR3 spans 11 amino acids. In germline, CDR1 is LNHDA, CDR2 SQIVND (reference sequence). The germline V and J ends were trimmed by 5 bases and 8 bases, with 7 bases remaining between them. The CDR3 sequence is CASSGGYEQFF. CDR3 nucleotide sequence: TGTGCCAGTAGTGGTGGGTATGAGCAGTTCTTC.

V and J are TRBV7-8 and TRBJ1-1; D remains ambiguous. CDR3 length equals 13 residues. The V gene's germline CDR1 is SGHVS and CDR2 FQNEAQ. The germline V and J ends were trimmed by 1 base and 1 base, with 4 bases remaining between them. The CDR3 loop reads CASSLEGNTEAFF. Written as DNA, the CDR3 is TGTGCCAGCAGCTTAGAAGGGAACACTGAAGCTTTCTTT.

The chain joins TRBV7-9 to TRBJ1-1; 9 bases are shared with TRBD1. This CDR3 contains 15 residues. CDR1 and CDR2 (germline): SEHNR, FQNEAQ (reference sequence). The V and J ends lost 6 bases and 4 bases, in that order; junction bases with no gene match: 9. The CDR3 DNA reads TGTGCCAGCAGTTCATCACAGGGGGCGGGCACTGAAGCTTTCTTT. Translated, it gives CASSSSQGAGTEAFF.

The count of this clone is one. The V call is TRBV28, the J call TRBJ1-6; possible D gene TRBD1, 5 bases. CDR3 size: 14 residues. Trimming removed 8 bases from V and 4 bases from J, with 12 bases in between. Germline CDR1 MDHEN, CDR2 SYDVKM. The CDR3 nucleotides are TGTGCCAGCCACGAAGGGACTTATAATTCACCCCTCCACTTT. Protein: CASHEGTYNSPLHF.

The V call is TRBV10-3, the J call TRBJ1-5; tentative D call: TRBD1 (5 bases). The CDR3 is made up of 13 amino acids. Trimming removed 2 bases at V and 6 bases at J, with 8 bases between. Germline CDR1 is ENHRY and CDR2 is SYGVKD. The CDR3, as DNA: TGTGCCATCAGTGAGCTGGGGGGTCAGCCCCAGCATTTT. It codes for CAISELGGQPQHF.

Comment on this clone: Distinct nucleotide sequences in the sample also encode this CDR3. CDR3 DNA: TGCGCCAGCAGCCAAGAACCTGGCCCGTACGAGCAGTACTTC. Encoded protein: CASSQEPGPYEQYF. J is TRBJ2-7 and V is TRBV4-3; D is undetermined. Trimming cost V 0 bases and J 4 bases, with 10 bases left between them. Germline V gene sequence: CDR1 LGHNA, CDR2 YSLEER. CDR3 length: 14 amino acids.

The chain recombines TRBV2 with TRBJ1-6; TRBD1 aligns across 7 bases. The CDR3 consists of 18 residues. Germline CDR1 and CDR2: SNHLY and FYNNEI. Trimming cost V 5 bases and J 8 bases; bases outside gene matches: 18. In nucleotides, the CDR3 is TGTGCCAGCAGTACGTACAGGGGCCCTGTTGGGATGGATTCACCCCTCCACTTT. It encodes CASSTYRGPVGMDSPLHF. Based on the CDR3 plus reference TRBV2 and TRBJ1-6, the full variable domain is EPEVTQTPSHQVTQMGQEVILRCVPISNHLYFYWYRQILGQKVEFLVSFYNNEISEKSEIFDDQFSVERPDGSNFTLKIRSTKLEDSAMYFCASSTYRGPVGMDSPLHFGNGTRLTVT.

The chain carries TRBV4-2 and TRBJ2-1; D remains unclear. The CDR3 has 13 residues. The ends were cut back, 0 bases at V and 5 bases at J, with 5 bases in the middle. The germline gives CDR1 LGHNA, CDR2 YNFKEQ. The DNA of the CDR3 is TGTGCCAGCAGCCAAGACCCTAACAATGAGCAGTTCTTC. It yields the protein CASSQDPNNEQFF.

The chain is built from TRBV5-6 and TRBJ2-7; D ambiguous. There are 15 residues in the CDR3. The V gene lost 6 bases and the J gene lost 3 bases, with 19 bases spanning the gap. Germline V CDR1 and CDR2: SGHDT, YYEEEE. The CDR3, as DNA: TGTGCCAGCAACGGACCCCTGGGCGGATTCTACGAGCAGTACTTC. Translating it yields CASNGPLGGFYEQYF.

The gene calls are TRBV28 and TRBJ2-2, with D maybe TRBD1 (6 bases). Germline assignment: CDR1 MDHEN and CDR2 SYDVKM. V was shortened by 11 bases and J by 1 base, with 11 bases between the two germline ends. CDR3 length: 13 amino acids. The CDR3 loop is CAGSGQNTGELFF. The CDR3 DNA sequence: TGTGCCGGATCGGGACAGAACACCGGGGAGCTGTTTTTT.

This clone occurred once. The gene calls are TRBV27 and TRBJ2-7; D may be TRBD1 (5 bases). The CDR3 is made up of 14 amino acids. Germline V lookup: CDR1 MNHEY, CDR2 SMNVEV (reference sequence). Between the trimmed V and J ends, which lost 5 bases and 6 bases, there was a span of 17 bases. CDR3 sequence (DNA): TGTGCCAGCAGTCCCACCCCCCAGGGCGCCGAGCAGTACTTC. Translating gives CASSPTPQGAEQYF.

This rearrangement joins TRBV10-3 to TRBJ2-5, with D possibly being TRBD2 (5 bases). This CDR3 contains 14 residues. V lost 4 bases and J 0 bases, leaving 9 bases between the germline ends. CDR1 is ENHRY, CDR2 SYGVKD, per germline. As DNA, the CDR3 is TGTGCCATCAGTGGGACTTTGTACCAAGAGACCCAGTACTTC. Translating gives CAISGTLYQETQYF.

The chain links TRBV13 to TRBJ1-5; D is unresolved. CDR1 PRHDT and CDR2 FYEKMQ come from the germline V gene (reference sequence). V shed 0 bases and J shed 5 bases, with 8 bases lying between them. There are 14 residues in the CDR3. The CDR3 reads CASSLGSEDQPQHF. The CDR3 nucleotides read TGTGCCAGCAGCTTAGGGTCCGAGGATCAGCCCCAGCATTTT.

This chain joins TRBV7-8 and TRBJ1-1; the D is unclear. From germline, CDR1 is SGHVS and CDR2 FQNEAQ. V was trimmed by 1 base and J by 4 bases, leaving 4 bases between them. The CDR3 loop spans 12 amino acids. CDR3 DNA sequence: TGTGCCAGCAGCTTAGGGGCCACTGAAGCTTTCTTT. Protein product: CASSLGATEAFF.

The CDR3 region is CASSFSGKGLFF. DNA of the CDR3: TGTGCCAGCAGTTTTTCGGGCAAGGGTCTGTTTTTT. The chain couples TRBV28 to TRBJ1-4; D not certain. The germline V and J ends were trimmed by 3 bases and 14 bases, with 13 bases remaining between them. Per germline, CDR1 MDHEN and CDR2 SYDVKM. The CDR3 is 12 amino acids.